These 32 T cell receptor beta chains came from one sample sequenced in a study of monozygotic twins with inflammatory bowel disease. TCRdb reprocessed the 5' RACE reads and reports one entry per CDR3 protein, with no DNA. Here the sample table reports about 300,000 distinct CDR3 sequences. Sequencing used blood. These receptor sequences come from a human donor with ulcerative colitis or Crohn's disease, or a healthy co-twin of an affected twin (not recorded which).

The rearrangement uses TRBV6-6 and TRBJ1-5; TCRdb indicates TRBD1, and absent DNA this call remains unverified. Germline V gene sequence: CDR1 MNHNY, CDR2 SVGAGI (reference sequence). CDR3 length: 12 residues. The CDR3 reads CASSKQDQPQHF.

The chain links TRBV5-1 to TRBJ2-5; TCRdb proposes TRBD1, but this gene call is untestable without DNA. The CDR3 is made up of 14 amino acids. CDR1 is SGHRS and CDR2 is YFSETQ in the germline V gene. CDR3: CASSLFPFQETQYF.

This chain connects TRBV10-3 to TRBJ2-3; the D gene TCRdb calls, TRBD1, cannot be checked with no DNA. The CDR3 extends over 17 amino acids. CDR1 and CDR2 (germline): ENHRY, SYGVKD. The CDR3 protein is CAISETTGVLITDTQYF.

This rearrangement joins TRBV24-1 to TRBJ2-1; the TRBD1 assignment by TCRdb is unverifiable without DNA. Germline V gene lookup returns CDR1 KGHDR and CDR2 SFDVKD. The CDR3 is 14 residues long. The CDR3 sequence is CATSASKAPWEQFF.

The chain links TRBV14 to TRBJ1-4; TCRdb selects TRBD1, and the lack of DNA leaves this call unchecked. Germline V CDR1 and CDR2: SGHDN, FVKESK. The CDR3 runs 20 residues. CDR3 region: CASSQEGVGGAKPYIEKLFF.

The chain carries TRBV3-1 and TRBJ2-7; TCRdb calls TRBD1, which cannot be checked without DNA. The CDR3 sequence is 15 residues long. Germline CDR1 and CDR2: LGHDT and YNNKEL (reference sequence). CDR3 sequence reads: CASRPGPSSSYEQYF.

The chain links TRBV5-1 to TRBJ2-7; the D call of TRBD1 rests on TCRdb alone, since no DNA is present to check it. Germline V CDR1 and CDR2: SGHRS, YFSETQ. The length of the CDR3 is 15 residues. The CDR3 sequence is CASSLTGGETYEQYF.

This chain links TRBV5-1 with TRBJ2-5; the D call of TRBD1 rests on TCRdb alone, since no DNA is present to check it. The CDR3 runs 15 residues. Germline values: CDR1 SGHRS, CDR2 YFSETQ. The CDR3 region is CASSLNPLIQETQYF.

The chain uses TRBV10-2 and TRBJ1-2; TCRdb proposes TRBD1, but this gene call is untestable without DNA. The V gene's germline CDR1 is WSHSY and CDR2 SAAADI. The CDR3 runs 13 residues. This chain's CDR3 is CASSGGTAYGYTF.

The chain couples TRBV27 to TRBJ2-5; TCRdb outputs TRBD2, but without DNA this stays unchecked. Germline V gene lookup returns CDR1 MNHEY and CDR2 SMNVEV (reference sequence). The CDR3 is 15 amino acids. CDR3 sequence reads: CASSFGLAGQETQYF.

This chain uses TRBV5-1 with TRBJ2-2; the TCRdb call, TRBD2, lacks DNA for checking. Germline V gene data show CDR1 as SGHRS and CDR2 as YFSETQ. The CDR3 contains 13 residues. The CDR3 sequence is CATSDSDAGELFF.

The J gene is TRBJ2-7, the V gene TRBV30; there is no DNA to check the TCRdb D call of TRBD1. From germline, CDR1 is GTSNPN and CDR2 SVGIG (reference sequence). The CDR3 covers 14 residues. The CDR3 here is CAWSVRTGSYEQYF.

The chain carries TRBV6-5 and TRBJ1-2. CDR3 length equals 15 residues. In germline, CDR1 is MNHEY, CDR2 SVGAGI. CDR3 loop: CASSYSRQGIAGYTF.

V usage is TRBV11-2 and J usage is TRBJ1-6; the D call from TCRdb, TRBD1, cannot be confirmed without DNA. The germline V gene has CDR1 SGHAT and CDR2 FQNNGV. The CDR3 length is 18 residues. CDR3 loop: CASSFPPNLGRNNSPLHF.

The chain employs TRBV24-1 and TRBJ2-2. The CDR3 loop spans 15 amino acids. Per germline, CDR1 KGHDR and CDR2 SFDVKD. CDR3 loop: CATSDLHRGSGELFF.

The V call is TRBV7-9, the J call TRBJ1-3; there is no DNA to check the TCRdb D call of TRBD1. This CDR3 comprises 17 residues. CDR1 is SEHNR and CDR2 is FQNEAQ in the germline V gene (reference sequence). CDR3 in amino acids: CASSPRQSKSSGNTIYF.

The rearrangement joins TRBV20-1 to TRBJ2-4; the D call of TRBD1 rests on TCRdb alone, since no DNA is present to check it. Germline V CDR1 and CDR2: DFQATT, SNEGSKA (reference sequence). The CDR3 is 17 residues long. CDR3 protein: CSARGQGAPRAKNIQYF.

V usage is TRBV20-1 and J usage is TRBJ2-1; the D call of TRBD1 rests on TCRdb alone, since no DNA is present to check it. The CDR3 totals 14 residues. Germline CDR1 is DFQATT and CDR2 is SNEGSKA (reference sequence). The CDR3 spells CSASLTGPHNEQFF.

This chain joins TRBV7-2 and TRBJ1-1; TCRdb's D call of TRBD1 is untestable without DNA. This CDR3 contains 14 residues. Per the germline V gene, CDR1 is SGHTA and CDR2 is FQGNSA. The CDR3 region is CASSLDHPGAEAFF.

The V and J genes are TRBV5-1 and TRBJ2-3; TCRdb reports TRBD1, a call that lacks DNA to check it against. The CDR3 loop spans 14 amino acids. The germline V gene has CDR1 SGHRS and CDR2 YFSETQ. The CDR3: CASSWRQSTDTQYF.

V is TRBV20-1 and J is TRBJ2-7; TCRdb's D gene call, TRBD2, goes unchecked for lack of DNA. Germline-derived CDR1 and CDR2 are DFQATT and SNEGSKA (reference sequence). This CDR3 has 16 amino acids. CDR3 sequence reads: CSASGFSSLAGDEQYF.

J is TRBJ2-5 and V is TRBV12-3 or TRBV12-4. The CDR3 is made up of 12 amino acids. The CDR3 sequence is CASSFAQETQYF.

The chain employs TRBV4-2 and TRBJ1-5; the TRBD1 assignment by TCRdb is unverifiable without DNA. Germline V CDR1 and CDR2: LGHNA, YNFKEQ. The CDR3 runs to 18 residues. The CDR3 is CASSQDLGYSGRNQPQHF.

The chain couples TRBV7-2 to TRBJ1-6; TCRdb picks TRBD1, but there is no DNA to check that call. This CDR3 region has 13 residues. Germline V lookup: CDR1 SGHTA, CDR2 FQGNSA. CDR3 region: CASRGRDQTSLHF.

This sequence joins TRBV27 and TRBJ2-3; TCRdb gives TRBD1 as the D gene, but with no DNA this cannot be confirmed. CDR3 size: 13 residues. Germline values: CDR1 MNHEY, CDR2 SMNVEV (reference sequence). The CDR3 spells CASTRGSTDTQYF.

The chain joins TRBV10-3 to TRBJ2-4; TCRdb reports TRBD2, a call that lacks DNA to check it against. The CDR3 has 15 residues. Germline CDR1 and CDR2: ENHRY and SYGVKD. The CDR3 here is CAISESAGGKNIQYF.

V is TRBV3-1 and J is TRBJ1-6; lacking DNA, the TRBD1 call made by TCRdb goes unchecked. Germline V CDR1 and CDR2: LGHDT, YNNKEL (reference sequence). The CDR3 is 14 amino acids. The CDR3: CASSQTDYNSPLHF.

V usage is TRBV5-1 and J usage is TRBJ1-1; TCRdb's assignment of TRBD1 cannot be checked, as there is no DNA. Germline V CDR1 and CDR2: SGHRS, YFSETQ. There are 15 residues in the CDR3. This CDR3 is CASSPTRTGLHEAFF. The full variable domain, completed using reference TRBV5-1 and TRBJ1-1, is KAGVTQTPRYLIKTRGQQVTLSCSPISGHRSVSWYQQTPGQGLQFLFEYFSETQRNKGNFPGRFSGRQFSNSRSEMNVSTLELGDSALYLCASSPTRTGLHEAFFGQGTRLTVV.

V gene TRBV20-1 combines with J gene TRBJ1-6; with no DNA, the TCRdb D assignment of TRBD1 cannot be verified. Germline CDR1 DFQATT, CDR2 SNEGSKA (reference sequence). The CDR3 extends over 13 amino acids. CDR3 amino acids: CSAGGTLNSPLHF.

The chain recombines TRBV7-9 with TRBJ2-5. Germline CDR1 SEHNR, CDR2 FQNEAQ (reference sequence). The CDR3 sequence is 13 residues long. CDR3 sequence: CASSLASEETQYF. Full variable domain (outside the CDR3, taken from reference TRBV7-9 and TRBJ2-5): DTGVSQNPRHKITKRGQNVTFRCDPISEHNRLYWYRQTLGQGPEFLTYFQNEAQLEKSRLLSDRFSAERPKGSFSTLEIQRTEQGDSAMYLCASSLASEETQYFGPGTRLLVL.

This chain's CDR3 is CTSYKDYEQYF. This chain links TRBV28 with TRBJ2-7. The CDR3 runs to 11 residues. Germline V lookup: CDR1 MDHEN, CDR2 SYDVKM.

The CDR3 loop reads CSAPDRAYGYTF. This rearrangement joins TRBV20-1 to TRBJ1-2; TCRdb picks TRBD1, but there is no DNA to check that call. The germline gives CDR1 DFQATT, CDR2 SNEGSKA (reference sequence). This CDR3 contains 12 residues.